The next 11 T cell receptor beta chains were all read from a single sample in a study of T cells in women clearing cervical HPV infection. The assay was immunoSEQ multiplex PCR, and TCRdb's table has in-frame clones only and misses some. The ten most abundant clones cover about 6.8% of a sample with over 15,000 clones. The material sequenced was blood buffy coat. These receptors were taken from a woman aged 18-70 years with a cervical HPV16 infection that either progressed to CIN3+ or cleared (not recorded which).

Points on this clone: The missing CDR3 end, 3 residues past where the read stops, is filled in from the germline J gene. The V gene is TRBV28, the J gene TRBJ1-1, with no clear D. The length of the CDR3 is 17 residues. CDR1 MDHEN and CDR2 SYDVKM come from the germline V gene. V dropped 4 bases and J dropped 0 bases, with 18 bases sitting between them. The sequenced CDR3 bases are TGTGCCAGCAGTTCCCACCTTAGACTGCTTATGAACACTGAA. Its protein product is CASSSHLRLLMNTE. The CDR3 in full is CASSSHLRLLMNTEAFF.

On this clone: Read data end 3 residues before the CDR3 end; the end is taken from the germline J gene. V is TRBV7-9 and J is TRBJ2-7; 9 bases align to TRBD1. In germline, CDR1 is SEHNR, CDR2 FQNEAQ (reference sequence). CDR3 length equals 15 residues. The V gene end was trimmed by 5 bases and the J gene end by 2 bases; junction bases not matched to a gene: 7. The CDR3 here is CASSPRDRVTYEQYF. Incomplete CDR3 DNA: TGTGCCAGCAGCCCACGGGACAGGGTCACCTACGAG.

A remark on this clone: The missing CDR3 end, 3 residues past where the read stops, is filled in from the germline J gene. The rearrangement links TRBV19 to TRBJ2-2, with D possibly TRBD1 on 6 matching bases. Germline CDR1 LNHDA, CDR2 SQIVND (reference sequence). Deletions cut 9 bases from V and 0 bases from J, with 14 bases between. This CDR3 is built from 15 residues. CDR3 region: CASTWDIANTGELFF. Partial CDR3 DNA: TGTGCCAGCACTTGGGACATCGCGAACACCGGGGAG.

Frequency places this clone as medium-sized. The CDR3 loop reads CASRAAGTPQETQYF. CDR3 DNA, as far as it was read: TGTGCCAGCAGGGCAGCGGGGACACCTCAAGAGACC. V and J are TRBV2 and TRBJ2-5, with a weak D call TRBD2 (7 bases). The read stops 3 residues short of the end of the CDR3; the missing end is completed from the germline J gene. The V and J ends lost 6 bases and 2 bases respectively, with 16 bases between them. This CDR3 contains 15 residues. CDR1 SNHLY and CDR2 FYNNEI come from the germline V gene.

As concerns this clone: The CDR3 goes on 3 residues after the read ends, and that part is filled in from the germline J gene. V usage is TRBV2 and J usage is TRBJ1-4; 7 bases are a match to TRBD1. With 7 bases clipped from V and 4 bases from J, the junction kept 15 bases outside the gene matches. This CDR3 region has 17 residues. Germline CDR1 SNHLY, CDR2 FYNNEI. The CDR3: CASNKLGQSLSNEKLFF. Incomplete CDR3 DNA: TGTGCCAGCAACAAACTGGGACAGTCCCTAAGTAATGAAAAA.

Details on this clone: The read ends 3 residues before the CDR3 terminus; that terminus is restored from the germline J gene. V and J are TRBV30 and TRBJ1-5, with D hard to call. Trimming pared 0 bases from V and 9 bases from J, leaving 6 bases between. The CDR3 runs 11 residues. Germline V lookup: CDR1 GTSNPN, CDR2 SVGIG (reference sequence). Partial CDR3 DNA: TGTGCCTGGAGTGTAGAGGGGCCC. Amino acid sequence: CAWSVEGP. The whole CDR3 sequence is CAWSVEGPQHF.

Note on this clone: The CDR3 goes on 3 residues after the read ends, and that part is filled in from the germline J gene. V gene TRBV11-2 combines with J gene TRBJ2-1; the match to TRBD1 covers 8 bases. After removal of 5 bases from V and 1 base from J, the junction contained 4 bases not matched to a gene. CDR3 size: 15 residues. The germline V gene encodes CDR1 SGHAT and CDR2 FQNNGV. Here the CDR3 reads CASSSTGGSYNEQFF. The sequenced part of the CDR3 DNA is TGTGCCAGCAGCAGTACAGGGGGATCCTACAATGAG.

Worth noting for this clone: The CDR3 end falls 3 residues outside the read, so it is completed with the germline J gene. The genes are TRBV5-4 and TRBJ2-3; no reliable D call. Trimming shortened V by 1 base and J by 1 base, and 7 bases separated the two germline ends. The CDR3 covers 14 residues. CDR1 and CDR2 from the germline V gene are SGHNT and YYREEE (reference sequence). The DNA read from the CDR3 is TGTGCCAGCAGCTTGAGGGCCGGCACAGATACG. It translates to CASSLRAGTDT. The full CDR3 sequence reads CASSLRAGTDTQYF.

A word on this clone: Coverage ceases 3 residues before the CDR3 finishes, and the germline J gene fills in the end. This sequence joins TRBV20-1 and TRBJ1-4; 7 bases match TRBD1. The CDR3 has 15 amino acids. The germline CDR1 and CDR2 sequences are DFQATT and SNEGSKA (reference sequence). Trimming removed 4 bases from V and 6 bases from J; junction bases left unmatched: 11. CDR3 DNA, as far as it was read: TGCAGTGCTATCTCCAGGGGGGTGGGTGATGAAAAA. This sequence encodes CSAISRGVGDEK. In full, the CDR3 reads CSAISRGVGDEKLFF.

On this clone itself: The read finishes 3 residues shy of the CDR3 end, and the germline J gene is used to complete it. This chain joins TRBV2 and TRBJ2-7; TRBD1 agrees at 7 bases. CDR1 and CDR2 (germline): SNHLY, FYNNEI. Trimming removed 5 bases from V and 2 bases from J; junction bases left unmatched: 3. The CDR3 runs 13 residues. This chain's CDR3 is CASSTDRAYEQYF. The CDR3 bases that were read are TGTGCCAGCAGTACCGACAGGGCCTACGAG.

With regard to this clone: The read ends 3 residues before the CDR3 terminus; that terminus is restored from the germline J gene. V usage is TRBV4-1 and J usage is TRBJ1-6, with TRBD1 identical over 10 bases. Germline V CDR1 and CDR2: MGHRA, YSYEKL. This CDR3 has 15 residues. V lost 4 bases to trimming and J lost 10 bases; unmatched junction nucleotides: 7. The DNA read from the CDR3 is TGCGCCAGCAGCCGGACAGGGGGAGCAGAGTCACCC. This gives the protein CASSRTGGAESP. The CDR3 in full is CASSRTGGAESPLHF.